Shown below are 5 T cell receptor beta chains from a single sample sequenced in a study of technical replicates of blood from four donors. Sequencing used immunoSEQ multiplex PCR; TCRdb keeps in-frame clones, though not all of them. The sample contains tens of thousands of clones, about 94% of which appear only once. Source material: T cells isolated from PBMCs. Source of these receptors: a human donor in good health.

The chain links TRBV19 to TRBJ2-7, with 12 bases lining up with TRBD2. This CDR3 is built from 17 residues. The V gene end was trimmed by 3 bases and the J gene end by 0 bases; junction bases not matched to a gene: 6. Per germline, CDR1 LNHDA and CDR2 SQIVND (reference sequence). CDR3 bases: TGTGCCAGTAGTATGCCGACTAGCGGGGGTAGCTCCTACGAGCAGTACTTC. This sequence encodes CASSMPTSGGSSYEQYF.

The chain uses TRBV9 and TRBJ1-2; maybe TRBD1 (5 bases). Germline V CDR1 and CDR2: SGDLS, YYNGEE. V lost 0 bases, J lost 7 bases, and 10 bases lay in between. The CDR3 runs 13 residues. CDR3 residues: CASSVEGFIGYTF. The CDR3 coding sequence is TGTGCCAGCAGCGTAGAGGGGTTTATTGGCTACACCTTC. The whole variable domain, filled in from reference TRBV9 and TRBJ1-2, reads DSGVTQTPKHLITATGQRVTLRCSPRSGDLSVYWYQQSLDQGLQFLIQYYNGEERAKGNILERFSAQQFPDLHSELNLSSLELGDSALYFCASSVEGFIGYTFGSGTRLTVV.

The chain has TRBV19 and TRBJ2-1, with a possible D match to TRBD2 (6 bases). Germline V lookup: CDR1 LNHDA, CDR2 SQIVND (reference sequence). Trimming shortened V by 4 bases and J by 3 bases, and 16 bases separated the two germline ends. The CDR3 contains 16 residues. The CDR3 DNA reads as TGTGCCAGTAGTACCCTCAGGAGCGGGCACTACAATGAGCAGTTCTTC. It encodes CASSTLRSGHYNEQFF. The full variable domain, its missing parts supplied by reference TRBV19 and TRBJ2-1, is DGGITQSPKYLFRKEGQNVTLSCEQNLNHDAMYWYRQDPGQGLRLIYYSQIVNDFQKGDIAEGYSVSREKKESFPLTVTSAQKNPTAFYLCASSTLRSGHYNEQFFGPGTRLTVL.

V is TRBV6-1 and J is TRBJ2-7; no definite D call. Trimming pared 2 bases from V and 0 bases from J, leaving 11 bases between. The CDR3 sequence is 15 residues long. CDR1 and CDR2 (germline): MNHNS, SASEGT. Written as DNA, the CDR3 is TGTGCCAGCAGTGAAAAGAGAAGAGCCTCCTACGAGCAGTACTTC. As protein: CASSEKRRASYEQYF.

The chain employs TRBV10-1 and TRBJ2-1; D unresolved. CDR1 and CDR2 (germline): WNHNN, SYGVQD (reference sequence). This CDR3 is built from 12 residues. V was pared by 4 bases and J by 7 bases, with 8 bases between. CDR3 sequence: CASSGPRNEQFF. CDR3 bases: TGCGCCAGCAGTGGGCCTCGAAATGAGCAGTTCTTC.